Listed below are T cell receptor beta chains from one sample, sequenced in a study of CD8 T cells in ankylosing spondylitis. TCRdb reprocessed the 5' RACE reads with MiXCR, giving one entry per CDR3 protein. The sample lists around 430,000 distinct CDR3 sequences, roughly 15% occurring once. Sequencing input: blood, either unsorted or a sorted T cell fraction (not recorded which). The receptors were sampled from a male donor with ankylosing spondylitis. CDR3s include the opening cysteine and the closing phenylalanine or tryptophan. Each record gives: clone size, J gene, V gene, CDR3 length, D gene, CDR3 protein, CDR3 DNA. D genes are given only for firm matches. Size is omitted from some rows. Given values are once, few, many or a class for expanded clones.

NA,TRBJ1-1,TRBV20-1,16,NA,CSAKSPQMFMNTEAFF,TGCAGTGCCAAGTCGCCCCAAATGTTCATGAACACTGAAGCTTTCTTT
NA,TRBJ2-7,TRBV7-2,15,TRBD2,CASGPSSGGYYEQYF,TGTGCCAGCGGACCCTCTAGCGGGGGGTACTACGAGCAGTACTTC
NA,TRBJ2-3,TRBV12-3/TRBV12-4,14,NA,CASSLAEGPDTQYF,TGTGCCAGCAGTTTAGCTGAGGGCCCAGATACGCAGTATTTT
NA,TRBJ2-7,TRBV20-1,15,TRBD2,CSARDPGTSGYEQYF,TGCAGTGCTAGAGATCCCGGGACTAGCGGCTACGAGCAGTACTTC
NA,TRBJ2-5,TRBV11-2,15,NA,CASSLGVAVGETQYF,TGTGCCAGCAGCTTAGGTGTAGCGGTAGGAGAGACCCAGTACTTC
many,TRBJ1-5,TRBV20-1,14,NA,CSVRQESDGEPQHF,TGCAGTGTCCGACAGGAGTCGGATGGTGAGCCCCAGCATTTT
few,TRBJ2-7,TRBV20-1,13,NA,CSARNRSSYEQYF,TGCAGTGCTAGGAACAGGAGCTCCTACGAGCAGTACTTC
many,TRBJ2-7,TRBV29-1,13,TRBD2,CSVVLAGGSEQYF,TGCAGCGTTGTACTAGCGGGGGGAAGCGAGCAGTACTTC
NA,TRBJ1-2,TRBV4-3,14,NA,CASSQGPNNYGYTF,TGCGCCAGCAGCCAAGGACCGAATAACTATGGCTACACCTTC
NA,TRBJ1-2,TRBV6-2/TRBV6-3,14,NA,CASSRTDLSYGYTF,TGTGCCAGCAGTCGGACGGACCTCAGCTATGGCTACACCTTC
many,TRBJ2-1,TRBV5-1,15,TRBD2,CASSLLAGAGNEQFF,TGCGCCAGCAGCTTACTAGCGGGAGCCGGAAATGAGCAGTTCTTC
NA,TRBJ1-6,TRBV30,14,TRBD1,CAWSPGQGSSPLHF,TGTGCCTGGAGTCCGGGACAGGGCTCTTCACCCCTCCACTTT
NA,TRBJ2-5,TRBV29-1,12,NA,CSVVKGQETQYF,TGCAGCGTTGTGAAGGGCCAAGAGACCCAGTACTTC
NA,TRBJ2-7,TRBV5-1,15,TRBD1,CASRSYRDSSYEQYF,TGCGCCAGCAGATCCTACCGGGACAGCTCCTACGAGCAGTACTTC
few,TRBJ2-5,TRBV7-2,15,NA,CASSLVPGRQETQYF,TGTGCCAGCAGCTTAGTCCCAGGGAGGCAAGAGACCCAGTACTTC
few,TRBJ2-7,TRBV7-2,16,TRBD1,CASSLDWDSSSYEQYF,TGTGCCAGCAGCTTAGATTGGGACAGCAGCTCCTACGAGCAGTACTTC
many,TRBJ1-3,TRBV6-1,14,TRBD1,CASSRDSSGNTIYF,TGTGCCAGCAGCCGGGACAGCTCTGGAAACACCATATATTTT
many,TRBJ1-2,TRBV12-3/TRBV12-4,14,NA,CASSPSMASYGYTF,TGTGCCAGCAGTCCGTCGATGGCTTCCTATGGCTACACCTTC
NA,TRBJ1-2,TRBV20-1,13,TRBD1,CSAREDRGYGYTF,TGCAGTGCTAGGGAGGACAGGGGGTATGGCTACACCTTC
NA,TRBJ2-5,TRBV20-1,16,NA,CSASGGASGDQETQYF,TGCAGTGCTAGTGGCGGGGCCTCCGGGGACCAAGAGACCCAGTACTTC
many,TRBJ2-3,TRBV12-3/TRBV12-4,14,NA,CASTLTDSGDTQYF,TGTGCCAGCACCCTGACTGACAGCGGGGATACGCAGTATTTT
NA,TRBJ1-2,TRBV19,12,NA,CASQDRYYGYTF,TGTGCCAGCCAGGACAGATACTATGGCTACACCTTC
NA,TRBJ2-3,TRBV18,16,NA,CASSPSAGSSTDTQYF,TGTGCCAGCTCACCCTCGGCAGGAAGTAGCACAGATACGCAGTATTTT
NA,TRBJ2-7,TRBV12-3/TRBV12-4,15,TRBD1,CASSPKRTGPYEQYF,TGTGCCAGCAGTCCCAAAAGGACAGGGCCCTACGAGCAGTACTTC